The source of this TCR beta chain is a study of cytotoxic CD8 clonotypes in ibrutinib-treated CLL. Overall study results and limits: The clonality went up when patients responded to ibrutinib and dropped back toward baseline at progression. At the start, clonality exceeded age-matched healthy donors and followed circulating CD8+ T-cell counts. The public clonotypes identified were infrequent and showed contraction or stability on treatment.

Deep sequencing aimed at 1 in 200,000 to 1 in 1 million T cells' resolution. Assay: immunoSEQ multiplex PCR; the TCRdb copy retains only in-frame clones and omits some. Of a few hundred thousand clones in the sample, about 80% were seen once. In the case of this clone: What it binds is not known.

The germline gives CDR1 LGHNA, CDR2 YSLEER. The junction had 11 bases not matched to a gene; V was cut back by 3 bases and J by 0 bases. The CDR3 loop spans 18 amino acids. The sequence was collected from a human donor with chronic lymphocytic leukemia. The chain joins TRBV4-3 to TRBJ2-4; 7 bases fit TRBD1. Source: PBMCs, taken before ibrutinib treatment. The CDR3 DNA sequence: TGCGCCAGCAGCCAGGAAGATATGGGACAGCTAGCCAAAAACATTCAGTACTTC. Translated, it gives CASSQEDMGQLAKNIQYF.